This TCR beta chain was recovered during a study of control samples from healthy donors and cancer patients. Sequencing was performed with immunoSEQ multiplex PCR; in TCRdb, only in-frame clones are kept and a portion is missing. This sample carries about 140,000 clones, under 95% of them seen once, and the ten largest clones take less than 8.5%. The V gene lost 5 bases and the J gene lost 2 bases, with 22 bases spanning the gap. This CDR3 region has 18 residues. Germline V CDR1 and CDR2: MNHEY, SMNVEV (reference sequence). The material sequenced was blood. The chain is built from TRBV27 and TRBJ1-5; a possible D gene is TRBD1 (5 bases). The origin of this receptor is a man aged 18-30 years in good health. CDR3 residues: CASSLISPNGGGNQPQHF. The CDR3 nucleotides are TGTGCCAGCAGTCTAATCTCTCCAAACGGGGGGGGCAATCAGCCCCAGCATTTT.